The 21 T cell receptor beta chains listed next were all sequenced from one sample in a study of cytomegalovirus exposure and HLA in healthy donors. PCR involved 60 Vbeta and 13 Jbeta primers. Clones were sequenced by immunoSEQ multiplex PCR, and TCRdb holds only the in-frame ones, with some missing. Among some 100,000 clones listed, 81% were seen once. Sequenced sample: PBMCs. The receptors were sampled from a girl aged 2 to 9 in good health and CMV-seropositive.

V and J are TRBV18 and TRBJ2-5, with TRBD2 matching 7 bases. The CDR3 length is 14 residues. Germline trimming cut 8 bases from V and 10 bases from J; bases unmatched to any gene: 16. CDR1 and CDR2 (germline): KGHSH, LQKENI. CDR3 sequence reads: CASGPKRGNGDQYF. CDR3 DNA sequence: TGTGCCAGCGGCCCGAAGCGGGGAAACGGGGACCAGTACTTC. The whole variable domain, remainder taken from reference TRBV18 and TRBJ2-5, is NAGVMQNPRHLVRRRGQEARLRCSPMKGHSHVYWYRQLPEEGLKFMVYLQKENIIDESGMPKERFSAEFPKEGPSILRIQQVVRGDSAAYFCASGPKRGNGDQYFGPGTRLLVL.

The chain links TRBV18 to TRBJ2-3; no definite D call. The CDR3 has 14 amino acids. Germline V lookup: CDR1 KGHSH, CDR2 LQKENI. V dropped 0 bases and J dropped 2 bases, with 6 bases sitting between them. The DNA of the CDR3 is TGTGCCAGCTCACCACCGGGCCTCACAGATACGCAGTATTTT. Its protein product is CASSPPGLTDTQYF.

The chain joins TRBV10-3 to TRBJ1-5; a weak D match, TRBD1 (6 bases). V lost 3 bases and J 4 bases, leaving 10 bases between the germline ends. Germline lookup yields CDR1 ENHRY and CDR2 SYGVKD. The CDR3 covers 14 residues. The CDR3 nucleotides are TGTGCCATCAGTGATGTGGGGGCGAATCAGCCCCAGCATTTT. It is translated as CAISDVGANQPQHF.

The chain uses TRBV15 and TRBJ2-1; D remains ambiguous. Germline lookup yields CDR1 LNHNV and CDR2 YYDKDF (reference sequence). V lost 3 bases, J lost 1 base, and 10 bases lay in between. This CDR3 contains 15 residues. The CDR3 region is CATSSDPTSYNEQFF. Written as DNA, the CDR3 is TGTGCCACCAGCAGCGACCCGACATCCTACAATGAGCAGTTCTTC.

The gene calls are TRBV11-2 and TRBJ2-1, with 12 bases aligning to TRBD1. This CDR3 is built from 17 residues. V was pared by 0 bases and J by 8 bases, with 8 bases of the junction left unmatched. The V gene's germline CDR1 is SGHAT and CDR2 FQNNGV. The CDR3 loop reads CASSLDRPGQGADEQFF. CDR3 coding DNA: TGTGCCAGCAGCTTAGATCGACCGGGACAGGGGGCGGATGAGCAGTTCTTC.

V and J are TRBV2 and TRBJ1-3; D not resolved. V was pared by 3 bases and J by 0 bases, with 9 bases between. Germline values: CDR1 SNHLY, CDR2 FYNNEI. The CDR3 totals 15 residues. The DNA of the CDR3 is TGTGCCAGCAGTGAGCGCGGAGTCTCTGGAAACACCATATATTTT. Amino acid sequence: CASSERGVSGNTIYF.

The chain couples TRBV11-2 to TRBJ1-5; possibly TRBD1 for D (5 bases). The ends were cut back, 8 bases at V and 4 bases at J, with 9 bases in the middle. The CDR3 consists of 12 residues. The germline CDR1 and CDR2 sequences are SGHAT and FQNNGV. In DNA, the CDR3 is TGTGCCAGCTCCCAGGGAAATCAGCCCCAGCATTTT. This gives the protein CASSQGNQPQHF.

This clone was seen a few times. This chain connects TRBV7-8 to TRBJ1-1; D remains unclear. V lost 1 base to trimming and J lost 2 bases, with 8 bases between them. The germline V gene encodes CDR1 SGHVS and CDR2 FQNEAQ. This CDR3 has 14 amino acids. The CDR3 DNA reads TGTGCCAGCAGCTTAGGGCAGGATAACACTGAAGCTTTCTTT. It yields the protein CASSLGQDNTEAFF. The entire variable domain, with the rest obtained from reference TRBV7-8 and TRBJ1-1, is as follows: GAGVSQSPRYKVAKRGQDVALRCDPISGHVSLFWYQQALGQGPEFLTYFQNEAQLDKSGLPSDRFFAERPEGSVSTLKIQRTQQEDSAVYLCASSLGQDNTEAFFGQGTRLTVV.

This chain uses TRBV9 with TRBJ2-1, with 7 positions matching TRBD2. J lost 5 bases, V lost 3 bases, and 8 bases had no gene match. This CDR3 spans 15 amino acids. Germline V CDR1 and CDR2: SGDLS, YYNGEE. CDR3 protein: CASSGGGGKHNEQFF. CDR3 nucleotides: TGTGCCAGCAGCGGTGGCGGGGGAAAACACAATGAGCAGTTCTTC.

This sequence joins TRBV5-1 and TRBJ2-5, with TRBD2 matching 12 bases. The CDR3 contains 14 residues. Germline V gene data show CDR1 as SGHRS and CDR2 as YFSETQ. The V and J ends lost 1 base and 5 bases, in that order; junction bases with no gene match: 0. CDR3 in amino acids: CASSLTSGRETQYF. The CDR3 DNA follows: TGCGCCAGCAGCTTGACTAGCGGGAGGGAGACCCAGTACTTC. The complete variable domain, with remaining parts taken from reference TRBV5-1 and TRBJ2-5, reads KAGVTQTPRYLIKTRGQQVTLSCSPISGHRSVSWYQQTPGQGLQFLFEYFSETQRNKGNFPGRFSGRQFSNSRSEMNVSTLELGDSALYLCASSLTSGRETQYFGPGTRLLVL.

This chain joins TRBV6-1 and TRBJ1-4; maybe TRBD1 (6 bases). The CDR3 totals 15 residues. Looked up from germline, CDR1 is MNHNS and CDR2 is SASEGT. V lost 5 bases and J lost 8, with 18 bases in between. The CDR3 is CASSKVQDDREKLFF. CDR3 DNA: TGTGCCAGCAGTAAAGTACAGGACGACAGGGAAAAACTGTTTTTT.

The CDR3, as DNA: TGTGCCAGCAGCTTAGTACTAGCGCCAATCCAAGAGACCCAGTACTTC. Protein product: CASSLVLAPIQETQYF. The chain uses TRBV7-2 and TRBJ2-5; 7 positions agree with TRBD2. The CDR3 has 16 amino acids. V trimming: 1 base; J trimming: 1 base; junction bases outside the gene matches: 6. Germline assignment: CDR1 SGHTA and CDR2 FQGNSA. Variable domain in full (rest from reference TRBV7-2 and TRBJ2-5): GAGVSQSPSNKVTEKGKDVELRCDPISGHTALYWYRQSLGQGLEFLIYFQGNSAPDKSGLPSDRFSAERTGGSVSTLTIQRTQQEDSAVYLCASSLVLAPIQETQYFGPGTRLLVL.

This clone was seen just once. The V call is TRBV27, the J call TRBJ2-7, with TRBD2 matching 10 bases. The trim removed 6 bases at V and 2 bases at J, leaving 7 bases unmatched. Germline V gives CDR1 MNHEY, CDR2 SMNVEV (reference sequence). This CDR3 is 15 amino acids long. The CDR3 bases are TGTGCCAGCAGCTTGGTAGCGGGAGGCGCCTACGAGCAGTACTTC. It is translated as CASSLVAGGAYEQYF.

The V call is TRBV30, the J call TRBJ1-2; D is unresolved. Trimming pared 7 bases from V and 5 bases from J, leaving 14 bases between. Looked up from germline, CDR1 is GTSNPN and CDR2 is SVGIG (reference sequence). The CDR3 is made up of 12 amino acids. The CDR3: CAYTTAGYGYTF. DNA of the CDR3: TGTGCCTATACAACTGCGGGATATGGCTACACCTTC.

The chain links TRBV6-1 to TRBJ1-1; 9 nucleotides match TRBD1. The V and J ends lost 7 bases and 4 bases, in that order; junction bases with no gene match: 7. Germline V CDR1 and CDR2: MNHNS, SASEGT. This CDR3 spans 14 amino acids. The CDR3 spells CASTRTGAITEAFF. DNA of the CDR3: TGTGCCAGCACACGGACAGGGGCGATCACTGAAGCTTTCTTT.

This rearrangement joins TRBV5-1 to TRBJ1-4; 7 bases are a match to TRBD1. J gave up 6 bases and V 4 bases, and 9 bases lay outside the gene matches. This CDR3 is built from 15 residues. In germline, CDR1 is SGHRS, CDR2 YFSETQ. This CDR3 reads CASSEDGTAHEKLFF. In DNA, the CDR3 is TGCGCCAGCAGCGAGGACGGGACAGCTCATGAAAAACTGTTTTTT. The whole variable domain, remainder taken from reference TRBV5-1 and TRBJ1-4, is KAGVTQTPRYLIKTRGQQVTLSCSPISGHRSVSWYQQTPGQGLQFLFEYFSETQRNKGNFPGRFSGRQFSNSRSEMNVSTLELGDSALYLCASSEDGTAHEKLFFGSGTQLSVL.

The chain employs TRBV29-1 and TRBJ2-1; D call uncertain. V shed 7 bases and J shed 7 bases, with 17 bases lying between them. The germline V gene encodes CDR1 SQVTM and CDR2 ANQGSEA. This CDR3 region has 13 residues. As DNA, the CDR3 is TGCAGCGAAAGTTCCCCCGTCCGGAATGAGCAGTTCTTC. Translated, it gives CSESSPVRNEQFF.

This clone was found once. The rearrangement joins TRBV6-1 to TRBJ2-7; D unclear. Germline V gene data show CDR1 as MNHNS and CDR2 as SASEGT. This CDR3 contains 11 residues. V lost 3 bases and J 3 bases, leaving 3 bases between the germline ends. The CDR3 sequence: CASSDHYEQYF. The CDR3 DNA follows: TGTGCCAGCAGTGACCACTACGAGCAGTACTTC.

The gene calls are TRBV7-2 and TRBJ2-7; the match to TRBD1 covers 7 bases. The V gene end was trimmed by 4 bases and the J gene end by 3 bases; junction bases not matched to a gene: 9. Germline V gives CDR1 SGHTA, CDR2 FQGNSA. CDR3 length: 15 amino acids. The CDR3 reads CASSSQWGTVYEQYF. DNA for the CDR3: TGTGCCAGCAGCTCCCAGTGGGGGACAGTCTACGAGCAGTACTTC.

J is TRBJ1-3 and V is TRBV4-1; no clear D gene. Germline V gives CDR1 MGHRA, CDR2 YSYEKL. V was cut by 4 bases and J by 4 bases, with 14 bases left in between. The CDR3 is 15 residues long. CDR3: CASSPPYEVGNTIYF. CDR3 coding DNA: TGCGCCAGCAGCCCCCCTTATGAGGTCGGAAACACCATATATTTT.

The gene calls are TRBV29-1 and TRBJ2-7; D gene unclear. V was cut by 4 bases and J by 6 bases, with 13 bases left in between. From germline, CDR1 is SQVTM and CDR2 ANQGSEA. This CDR3 has 12 amino acids. The CDR3, as DNA: TGCAGCGTTGTGTACGGTCTTCGCGAGCAGTACTTC. It translates to CSVVYGLREQYF.